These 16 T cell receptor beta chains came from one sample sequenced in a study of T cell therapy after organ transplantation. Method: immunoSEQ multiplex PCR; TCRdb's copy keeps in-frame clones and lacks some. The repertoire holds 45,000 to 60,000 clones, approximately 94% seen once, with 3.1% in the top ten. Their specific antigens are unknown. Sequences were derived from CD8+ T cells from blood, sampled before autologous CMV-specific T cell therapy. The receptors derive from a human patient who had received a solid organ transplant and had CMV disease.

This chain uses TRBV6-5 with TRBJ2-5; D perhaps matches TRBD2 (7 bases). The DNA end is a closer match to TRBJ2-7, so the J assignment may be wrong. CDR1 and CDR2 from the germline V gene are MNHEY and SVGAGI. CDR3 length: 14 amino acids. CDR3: CASSYRAGAYEQYF. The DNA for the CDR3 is TGTGCCAGCAGTTACAGGGCGGGGGCTTACGAGCAGTACTTC.

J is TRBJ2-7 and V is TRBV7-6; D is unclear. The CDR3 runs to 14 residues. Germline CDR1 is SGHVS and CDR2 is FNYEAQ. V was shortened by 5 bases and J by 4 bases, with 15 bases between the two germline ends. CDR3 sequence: CASSPGTQFYEQYF. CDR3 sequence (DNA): TGTGCCAGCAGCCCAGGCACCCAATTTTACGAGCAGTACTTC.

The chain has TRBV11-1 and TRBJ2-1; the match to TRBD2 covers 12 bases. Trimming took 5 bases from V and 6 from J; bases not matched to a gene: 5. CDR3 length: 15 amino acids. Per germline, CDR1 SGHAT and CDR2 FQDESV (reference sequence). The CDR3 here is CASSPGLAGINEQFF. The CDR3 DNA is TGTGCCAGCAGCCCGGGACTAGCGGGCATCAATGAGCAGTTCTTC.

CDR3 loop: CASSPQGSRTYEQYF. Here the CDR3 DNA reads TGTGCCAGCAGTCCTCAGGGTTCGCGCACCTACGAGCAGTACTTC. V is TRBV27 and J is TRBJ2-7, with TRBD1 as a possible D gene (5 bases). Germline V gives CDR1 MNHEY, CDR2 SMNVEV (reference sequence). V was shortened by 5 bases and J by 2 bases, with 16 bases between the two germline ends. CDR3 length: 15 residues.

CDR3 coding DNA: TGTGCCAGCAGCTTAAAAAATCCGGCAGGGACTATCTACGAGCAGTACTTC. This translates into CASSLKNPAGTIYEQYF. The chain joins TRBV7-9 to TRBJ2-7; 7 nucleotides match TRBD2. Germline-derived CDR1 and CDR2 are SEHNR and FQNEAQ (reference sequence). V shed 2 bases and J 3 bases; nucleotides not matched to a gene: 13. The length of the CDR3 is 17 residues.

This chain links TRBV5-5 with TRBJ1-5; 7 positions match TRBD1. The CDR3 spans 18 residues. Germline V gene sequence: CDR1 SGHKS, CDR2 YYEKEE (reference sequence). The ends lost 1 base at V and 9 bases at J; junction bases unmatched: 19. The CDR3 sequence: CASSLTFRQGTGPRPQHF. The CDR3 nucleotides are TGTGCCAGCAGCTTGACGTTTCGACAGGGAACGGGCCCAAGGCCCCAGCATTTT.

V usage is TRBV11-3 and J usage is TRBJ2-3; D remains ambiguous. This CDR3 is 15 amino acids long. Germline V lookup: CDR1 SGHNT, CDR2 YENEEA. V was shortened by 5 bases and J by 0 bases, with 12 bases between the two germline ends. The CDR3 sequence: CASSLSASSTDTQYF. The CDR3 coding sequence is TGTGCCAGCAGCCTTTCTGCGTCTAGCACAGATACGCAGTATTTT.

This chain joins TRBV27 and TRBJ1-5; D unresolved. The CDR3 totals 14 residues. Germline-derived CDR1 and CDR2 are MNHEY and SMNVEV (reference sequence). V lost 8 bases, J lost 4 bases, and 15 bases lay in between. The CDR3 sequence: CASSLAVRNQPQHF. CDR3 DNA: TGTGCCAGCTCACTCGCAGTAAGGAATCAGCCCCAGCATTTT.

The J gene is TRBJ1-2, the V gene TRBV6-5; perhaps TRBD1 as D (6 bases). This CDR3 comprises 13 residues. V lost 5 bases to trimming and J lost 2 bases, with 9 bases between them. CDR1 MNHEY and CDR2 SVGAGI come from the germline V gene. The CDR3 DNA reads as TGTGCCAGCAGTAAGACAGGAAACTATGGCTACACCTTC. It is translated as CASSKTGNYGYTF.

CDR3 region: CASSQEWGSPYEQYF. As DNA, the CDR3 is TGCGCCAGCAGCCAAGAGTGGGGCAGCCCCTACGAGCAGTACTTC. The chain links TRBV4-3 to TRBJ2-7; D possibly corresponds to TRBD1 (5 bases). The CDR3 has 15 amino acids. Looked up from germline, CDR1 is LGHNA and CDR2 is YSLEER. V lost 0 bases and J 2 bases, leaving 11 bases between the germline ends.

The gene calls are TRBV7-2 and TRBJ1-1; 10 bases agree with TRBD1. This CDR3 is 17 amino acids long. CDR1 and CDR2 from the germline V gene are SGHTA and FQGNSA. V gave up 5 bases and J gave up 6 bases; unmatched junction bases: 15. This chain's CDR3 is CASSLPAGQGFVAEAFF. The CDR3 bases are TGTGCCAGCAGCCTCCCGGCGGGACAGGGGTTTGTAGCTGAAGCTTTCTTT.

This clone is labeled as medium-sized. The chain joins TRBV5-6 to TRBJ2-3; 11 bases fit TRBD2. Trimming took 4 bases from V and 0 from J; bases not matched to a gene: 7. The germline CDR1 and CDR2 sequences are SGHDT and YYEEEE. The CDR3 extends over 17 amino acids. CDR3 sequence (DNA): TGTGCCAGCAGCCCGGAGACTAGCGGGGTTAGCACAGATACGCAGTATTTT. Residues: CASSPETSGVSTDTQYF.

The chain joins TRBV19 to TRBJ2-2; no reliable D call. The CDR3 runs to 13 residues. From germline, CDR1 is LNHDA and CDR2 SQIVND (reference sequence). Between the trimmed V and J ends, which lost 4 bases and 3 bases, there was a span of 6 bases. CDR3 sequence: CASSTRYTGELFF. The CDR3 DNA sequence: TGTGCCAGTAGTACACGATACACCGGGGAGCTGTTTTTT.

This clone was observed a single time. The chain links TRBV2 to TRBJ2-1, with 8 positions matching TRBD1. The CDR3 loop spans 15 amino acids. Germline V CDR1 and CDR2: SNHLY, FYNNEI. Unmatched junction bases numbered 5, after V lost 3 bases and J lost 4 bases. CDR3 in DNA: TGTGCCAGCAGTGAGGAGACAGGGGAATACAATGAGCAGTTCTTC. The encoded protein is CASSEETGEYNEQFF.

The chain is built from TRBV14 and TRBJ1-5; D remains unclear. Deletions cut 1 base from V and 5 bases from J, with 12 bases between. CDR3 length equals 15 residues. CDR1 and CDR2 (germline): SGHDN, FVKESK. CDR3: CASSQGGPPDQPQHF. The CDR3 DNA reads TGTGCCAGCAGCCAAGGAGGCCCCCCGGATCAGCCCCAGCATTTT.

CDR3 sequence reads: CASSQDWELAGETGSYNEQFF. The CDR3 nucleotides are TGCGCCAGCAGCCAAGATTGGGAACTAGCGGGAGAGACTGGGTCCTACAATGAGCAGTTCTTC. The J gene is TRBJ2-1, the V gene TRBV4-1, with 11 bases matching TRBD2. With 0 bases clipped from V and 1 base from J, the junction kept 14 bases outside the gene matches. CDR3 length: 21 residues. Looked up from germline, CDR1 is MGHRA and CDR2 is YSYEKL.